This T cell receptor (beta chain) came from a study of post-analysis software for immune sequencing data. Study details: Both relapsing-remitting and secondary progressive multiple sclerosis featured among the disease courses, as did progressive-relapsing multiple sclerosis.

Ten or more counts support this clonotype. Antigen unknown. With 0 bases removed from V and 0 bases from J, the gap between germline ends came to 10 bases. This CDR3 has 16 residues. General study findings and limits: TRBV5-6, TRBV5-1 and TRBV20-1 belonged to a set of about five TRBV segments that were more frequent in patients than controls.

Unique-molecular-identifier-tagged TCR beta cDNA libraries were used. TCRdb analysed the PCR reads with MiXCR anew, one entry per CDR3 protein. This sample has about 380,000 distinct CDR3 sequences; about a third occur once, and the top ten carry 13%. The chain carries TRBV12-3 or TRBV12-4 and TRBJ2-3; D is possibly TRBD1 (6 bases). The specimen sequenced was blood. This receptor was taken from a girl under 18 with multiple sclerosis. DNA of the CDR3: TGTGCCAGCAGTTTAGCTCTGGGGGCAAGCACAGATACGCAGTATTTT. It translates to CASSLALGASTDTQYF.